The entry that follows covers one T cell receptor beta chain sequence. Its cognate antigen is unknown. Thawed PBMCs were FACS-sorted into unstimulated CD4+CD25+CD127- regulatory T cells, CD4+CD25- non-regulatory cells, CD4 and CD8 cells. The data were taken from a study of Tregs in tolerant kidney transplant recipients. Notes on the study in general: Biological reproducibility was not directly addressed in this study.

The assay was immunoSEQ multiplex PCR, and TCRdb's table has in-frame clones only and misses some. Altogether roughly 120,000 clones are present, roughly 93% being singletons, with the ten largest covering more than 0.5%. The TCR was taken from a human donor in good health. The source material was CD4+ T cells from blood.

CDR3 nucleotide sequence: TGTGCCTCGGACCATCATGCAGCAATGAACACTGAAGCTTTCTTT. It is translated as CASDHHAAMNTEAFF. V gene TRBV30 combines with J gene TRBJ1-1, with D uncertain. There are 15 residues in the CDR3. Germline assignment: CDR1 GTSNPN and CDR2 SVGIG (reference sequence). The germline V and J ends were trimmed by 7 bases and 0 bases, with 18 bases remaining between them.